This TCR beta chain was sequenced in a study of T cells in localized non-small cell lung cancer. Sequencing was performed with immunoSEQ multiplex PCR; in TCRdb, only in-frame clones are kept and a portion is missing. The table includes tens of thousands of clones, about nine tenths detected once. CDR3 size: 14 residues. The V end was cut by 0 bases, the J end by 3 bases, with 8 bases between. CDR1 is SGHRS, CDR2 YFSETQ, per germline. The TCR sequence derives from a female donor older than 55 with stage I lung adenocarcinoma. This material consisted of peripheral blood, taken before any cancer treatment. The V gene is TRBV5-1, the J gene TRBJ2-3, with unresolved D. CDR3: CASSLVGATDTQYF. CDR3 DNA sequence: TGCGCCAGCAGCTTGGTAGGAGCGACAGATACGCAGTATTTT.